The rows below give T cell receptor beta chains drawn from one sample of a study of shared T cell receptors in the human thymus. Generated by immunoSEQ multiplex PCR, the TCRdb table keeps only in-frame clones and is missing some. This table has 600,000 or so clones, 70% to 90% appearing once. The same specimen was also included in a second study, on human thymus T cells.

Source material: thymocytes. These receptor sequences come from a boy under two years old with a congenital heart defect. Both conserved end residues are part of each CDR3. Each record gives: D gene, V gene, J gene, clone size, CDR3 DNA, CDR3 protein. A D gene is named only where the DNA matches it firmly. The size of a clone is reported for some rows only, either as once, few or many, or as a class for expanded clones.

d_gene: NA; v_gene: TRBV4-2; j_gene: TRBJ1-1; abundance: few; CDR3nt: TGTGCCAGCAGCCAAGTTCCAAGGGGAAAGCTATTCGAGAACACTGAAGCTTTCTTT; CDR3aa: CASSQVPRGKLFENTEAFF
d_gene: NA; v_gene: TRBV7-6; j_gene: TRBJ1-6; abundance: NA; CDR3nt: TGTGCCAGCAGCTCCAGGGGTTCAACTCTCAAATATAATTCACCCCTCCACTTT; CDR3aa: CASSSRGSTLKYNSPLHF
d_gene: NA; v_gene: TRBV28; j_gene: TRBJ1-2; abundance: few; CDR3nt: TGTGCCAGCAGTTTAGGAGCCTCGCCTACTAACTATGGCTACACCTTC; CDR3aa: CASSLGASPTNYGYTF
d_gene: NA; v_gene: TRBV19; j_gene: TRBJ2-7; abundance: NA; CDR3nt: TGTGCCAGTGTAACAGTCCAAGTTTACGAGCAGTACTTC; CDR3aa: CASVTVQVYEQYF
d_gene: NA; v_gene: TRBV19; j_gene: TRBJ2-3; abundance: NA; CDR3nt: TGTGCCAGTGAATTAACGGGCAGGGGGGCAGATACGCAGTATTTT; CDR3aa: CASELTGRGADTQYF
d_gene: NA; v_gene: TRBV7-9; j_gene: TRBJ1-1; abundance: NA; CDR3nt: TGTGCCAGCAGCTGGCACACTGAAGCTTTCTTT; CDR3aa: CASSWHTEAFF
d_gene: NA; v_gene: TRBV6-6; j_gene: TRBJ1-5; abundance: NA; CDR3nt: TGTGCCAGCAGTTTCGGTGGGGCAAGCAATCAGCCCCAGCATTTT; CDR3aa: CASSFGGASNQPQHF
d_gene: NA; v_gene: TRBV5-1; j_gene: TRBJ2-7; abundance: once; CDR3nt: TGCGCCAGCAGCTTGAGGCGGGACCGGTACGAGCAGTACTTC; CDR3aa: CASSLRRDRYEQYF
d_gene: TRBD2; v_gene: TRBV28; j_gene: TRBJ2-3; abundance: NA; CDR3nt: TGTGCCAGCAGTTTATATACAGCGGGGGGCCACACAGATACGCAGTATTTT; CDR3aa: CASSLYTAGGHTDTQYF
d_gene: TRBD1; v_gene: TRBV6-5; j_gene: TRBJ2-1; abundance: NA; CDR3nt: TGTGCCAGCAGTTACCGGGACAGGCTGGATGAGCAGTTCTTC; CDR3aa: CASSYRDRLDEQFF
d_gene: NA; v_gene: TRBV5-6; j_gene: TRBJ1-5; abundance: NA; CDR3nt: TGTGCCAGCAGCTTACCGGGATTTAGCAATCAGCCCCAGCATTTT; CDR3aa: CASSLPGFSNQPQHF
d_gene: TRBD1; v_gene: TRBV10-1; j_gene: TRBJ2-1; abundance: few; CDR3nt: TGCGCCAGCAGTGATGTCCAGGGGGCCGATGAGCAGTTCTTC; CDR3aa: CASSDVQGADEQFF
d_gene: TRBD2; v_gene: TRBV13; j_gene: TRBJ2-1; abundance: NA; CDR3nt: TGTGCCAGCAGCTTAGGCCCTAATTTTAACAAGCTTATAGCGGGAGTCTACAATGAGCAGTTCTTC; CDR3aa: CASSLGPNFNKLIAGVYNEQFF
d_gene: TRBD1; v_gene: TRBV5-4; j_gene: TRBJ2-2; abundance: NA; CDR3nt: TGTGCCAGCAGCTTGGCCGCAGGGGGCTGGGACACCGGGGAGCTGTTTTTT; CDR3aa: CASSLAAGGWDTGELFF
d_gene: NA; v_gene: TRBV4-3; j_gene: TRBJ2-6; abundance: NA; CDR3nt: TGCGCCAGCAGCCAAGACCGGAGGACCTCTGGGGCCAACGTCCTGACTTTC; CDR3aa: CASSQDRRTSGANVLTF
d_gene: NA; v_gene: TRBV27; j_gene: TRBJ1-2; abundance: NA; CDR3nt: TGTGCCAGCAGTTCGGGGGGGGTGGACTATGGCTACACCTTC; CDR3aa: CASSSGGVDYGYTF
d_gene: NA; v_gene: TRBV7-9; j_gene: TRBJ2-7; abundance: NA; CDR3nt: TGTGCCAGCAGCGACACCTACGAGCAGTACTTC; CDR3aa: CASSDTYEQYF
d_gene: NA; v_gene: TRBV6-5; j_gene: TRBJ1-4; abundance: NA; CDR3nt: TGTGCCAGCAGTTACTCTCCGGTTACTAATGAAAAACTGTTTTTT; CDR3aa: CASSYSPVTNEKLFF
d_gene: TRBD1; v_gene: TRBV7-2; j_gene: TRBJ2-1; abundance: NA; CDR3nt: TGTGCCAGCAGCACAGACAGGGGAATTAGGAATGAGCAGTTCTTC; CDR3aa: CASSTDRGIRNEQFF
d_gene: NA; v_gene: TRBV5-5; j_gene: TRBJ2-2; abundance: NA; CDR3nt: TGTGCCAGCAGCTTGGGTGAGGACACCGGGGAGCTGTTTTTT; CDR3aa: CASSLGEDTGELFF
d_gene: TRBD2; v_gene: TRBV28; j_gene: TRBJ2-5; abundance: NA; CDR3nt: TGTGCCAGCAGTTACATAGCGGGGGGAAGGCAAGAGACCCAGTACTTC; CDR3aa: CASSYIAGGRQETQYF
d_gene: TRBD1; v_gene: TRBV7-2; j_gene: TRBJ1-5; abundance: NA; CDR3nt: TGTGCCAGCAGCTTAGTGAGGGGGCAGCAGCCCCAGCATTTT; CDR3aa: CASSLVRGQQPQHF
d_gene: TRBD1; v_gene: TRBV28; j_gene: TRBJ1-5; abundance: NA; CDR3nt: TGTGCCAGCAGTTGGGGGGAGGGGACAGGGGTCGGGGGCAATCAGCCCCAGCATTTT; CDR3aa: CASSWGEGTGVGGNQPQHF
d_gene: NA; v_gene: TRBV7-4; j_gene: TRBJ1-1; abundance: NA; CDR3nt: TGTGCCAGCAGCAAAAGAAGGAGCACTGAAGCTTTCTTT; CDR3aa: CASSKRRSTEAFF
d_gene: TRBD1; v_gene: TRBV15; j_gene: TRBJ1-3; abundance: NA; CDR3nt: TGTGCCACCAGCAGGGACCTTTGGACAGGGGGAAACACCATATATTTT; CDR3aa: CATSRDLWTGGNTIYF
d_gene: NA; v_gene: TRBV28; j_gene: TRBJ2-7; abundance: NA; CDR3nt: TGTGCCAGCAGTTTAAGCTACAGGAACTCCTACGAGCAGTACTTC; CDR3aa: CASSLSYRNSYEQYF
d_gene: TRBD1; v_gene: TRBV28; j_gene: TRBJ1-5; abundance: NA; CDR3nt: TGTGCCAGCAGTTCACAGGACAGGGGGAAAACCTATCAGCCCCAGCATTTT; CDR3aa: CASSSQDRGKTYQPQHF
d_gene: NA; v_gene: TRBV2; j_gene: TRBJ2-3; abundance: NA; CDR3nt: TGTGCCAGCAGTGAACAAAGTCGAGAGGCGCAGTATTTT; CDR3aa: CASSEQSREAQYF
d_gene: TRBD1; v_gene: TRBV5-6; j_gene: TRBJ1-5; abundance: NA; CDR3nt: TGTGCCAGCAGCCTGGGCCGGGACAGCTATCAGCCCCAGCATTTT; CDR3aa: CASSLGRDSYQPQHF
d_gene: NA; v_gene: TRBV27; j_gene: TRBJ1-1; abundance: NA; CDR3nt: TGTGCCAGCAGTTTATATCCAGGGGACACTGAAGCTTTCTTT; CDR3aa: CASSLYPGDTEAFF
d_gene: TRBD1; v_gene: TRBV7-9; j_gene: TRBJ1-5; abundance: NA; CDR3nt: TGTGCCAGCAGCAATACTACAGGGGATCAGCCCCAGCATTTT; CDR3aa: CASSNTTGDQPQHF
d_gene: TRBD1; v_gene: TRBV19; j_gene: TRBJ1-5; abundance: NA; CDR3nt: TGTGCCAGTACGACAGGGGAATATCATCGGCCCCAGCATTTT; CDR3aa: CASTTGEYHRPQHF
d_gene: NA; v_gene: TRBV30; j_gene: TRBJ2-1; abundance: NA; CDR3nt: TGTGCCTGGAGTGTCGCACAGATTTTCTCCTACAATGAGCAGTTCTTC; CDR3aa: CAWSVAQIFSYNEQFF
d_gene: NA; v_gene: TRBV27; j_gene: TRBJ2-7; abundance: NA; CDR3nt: TGTGCCAGCCAGGGACAAAACTCCTACGAGCAGTACTTC; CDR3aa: CASQGQNSYEQYF
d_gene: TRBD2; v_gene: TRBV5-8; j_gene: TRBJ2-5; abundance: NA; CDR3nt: TGTGCCAGCAGTCTGGGACTAGCGGGGGCCCAAGAGACCCAGTACTTC; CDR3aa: CASSLGLAGAQETQYF
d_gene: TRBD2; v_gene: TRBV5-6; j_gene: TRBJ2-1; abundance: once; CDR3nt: TGTGCCAGCAGCACGAGCCCGGGGCGCGGGAGCTCCTACAATGAGCAGTTCTTC; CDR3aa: CASSTSPGRGSSYNEQFF
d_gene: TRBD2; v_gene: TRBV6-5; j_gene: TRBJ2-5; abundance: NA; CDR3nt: TGTGCCAGCAGCTGCCGGACTAGCGAAGAGACCCAGTACTTC; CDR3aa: CASSCRTSEETQYF
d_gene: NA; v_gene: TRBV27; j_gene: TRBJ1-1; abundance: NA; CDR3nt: TGTGCCAGCAGTTTATCGGCAGTGAACACTGAAGCTTTCTTT; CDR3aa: CASSLSAVNTEAFF
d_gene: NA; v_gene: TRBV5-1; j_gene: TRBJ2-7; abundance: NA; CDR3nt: TGCGCCAGCAGCTTGGAGGCGGTACGGAGAACTTTCTACGAGCAGTACTTC; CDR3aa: CASSLEAVRRTFYEQYF
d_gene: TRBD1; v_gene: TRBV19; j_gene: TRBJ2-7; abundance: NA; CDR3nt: TGTGCCAGTAGTATGCACGGACAGGGACGGTACGAGCAGTACTTC; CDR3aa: CASSMHGQGRYEQYF
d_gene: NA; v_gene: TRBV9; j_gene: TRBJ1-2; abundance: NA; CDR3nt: TGTGCCAGCAGCGTAGGTTCACCGAGTTCGGGGTATGGCTACACCTTC; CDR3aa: CASSVGSPSSGYGYTF
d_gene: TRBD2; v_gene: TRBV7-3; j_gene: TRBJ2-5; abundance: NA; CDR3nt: TGTGCCAGCAGTCCCGGGGGGGCCGATCCAGAGACCCAGTACTTC; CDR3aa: CASSPGGADPETQYF
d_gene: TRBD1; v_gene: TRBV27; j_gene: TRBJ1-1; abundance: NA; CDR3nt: TGTGCCAGCAGCCGCCCCGGGACAGGAAACACTGAAGCTTTCTTT; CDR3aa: CASSRPGTGNTEAFF
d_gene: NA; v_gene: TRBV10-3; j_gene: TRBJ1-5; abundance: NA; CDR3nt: TGTGCCATCAGTGAGGGCAGGGGATGGGGCAAAGCAAATCAGCCCCAGCATTTT; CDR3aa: CAISEGRGWGKANQPQHF
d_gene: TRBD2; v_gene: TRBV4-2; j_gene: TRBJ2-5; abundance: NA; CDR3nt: TGTGCCAGCAGCCAAGCAAAGACAGCGGGGGGGCCGAGGGAGACCCAGTACTTC; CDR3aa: CASSQAKTAGGPRETQYF